This T cell receptor (beta chain) came from a study of blood T cell repertoires in COVID-19. Across the whole study: From the United States, Italy and Spain came samples of acute and convalescent COVID-19. The analysed material was cDNA or gDNA that came from T cells, B-cell-depleted T cells, or PBMCs.

Seattle participants joined during active infection and were tracked over time. Sequencing was performed with immunoSEQ multiplex PCR; in TCRdb, only in-frame clones are kept and a portion is missing. Of approximately 500,000 clones in the sample, approximately 88% were seen once. V gave up 0 bases and J gave up 0 bases, with 7 bases separating them. CDR3 length: 15 amino acids. Germline assignment: CDR1 SGHRS and CDR2 YFSETQ. V usage is TRBV5-1 and J usage is TRBJ2-1, with TRBD2 as a possible D gene (6 bases). The sample was peripheral blood. This TCR derives from a woman between 50 and 59 years old with COVID-19, enrolled during active disease. CDR3 DNA sequence: TGCGCCAGCAGCTTGGGGACTACCTCCTACAATGAGCAGTTCTTC. It is translated as CASSLGTTSYNEQFF.